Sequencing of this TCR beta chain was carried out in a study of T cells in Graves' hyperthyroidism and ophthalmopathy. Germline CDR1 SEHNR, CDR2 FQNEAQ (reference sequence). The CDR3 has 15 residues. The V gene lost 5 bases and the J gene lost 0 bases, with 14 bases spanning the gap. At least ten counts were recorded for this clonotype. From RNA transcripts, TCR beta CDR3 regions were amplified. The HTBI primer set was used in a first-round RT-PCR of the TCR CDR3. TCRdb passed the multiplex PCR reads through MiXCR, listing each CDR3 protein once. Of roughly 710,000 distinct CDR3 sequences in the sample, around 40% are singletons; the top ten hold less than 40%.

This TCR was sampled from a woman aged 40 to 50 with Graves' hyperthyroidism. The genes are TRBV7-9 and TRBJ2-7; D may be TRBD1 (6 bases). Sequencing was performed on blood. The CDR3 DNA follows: TGTGCCAGCAGCGCCCGGGACACCGCCTCCTACGAGCAGTACTTC. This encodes CASSARDTASYEQYF.